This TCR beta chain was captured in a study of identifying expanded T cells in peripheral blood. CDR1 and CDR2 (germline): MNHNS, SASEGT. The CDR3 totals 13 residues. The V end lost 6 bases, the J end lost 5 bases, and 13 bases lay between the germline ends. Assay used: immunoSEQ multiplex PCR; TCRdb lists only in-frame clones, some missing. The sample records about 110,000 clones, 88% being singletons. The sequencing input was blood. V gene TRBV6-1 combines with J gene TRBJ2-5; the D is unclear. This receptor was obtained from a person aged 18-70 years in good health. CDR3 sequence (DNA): TGTGCCAGCAGCGTTAATAGTGGGGAGACCCAGTACTTC. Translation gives CASSVNSGETQYF.